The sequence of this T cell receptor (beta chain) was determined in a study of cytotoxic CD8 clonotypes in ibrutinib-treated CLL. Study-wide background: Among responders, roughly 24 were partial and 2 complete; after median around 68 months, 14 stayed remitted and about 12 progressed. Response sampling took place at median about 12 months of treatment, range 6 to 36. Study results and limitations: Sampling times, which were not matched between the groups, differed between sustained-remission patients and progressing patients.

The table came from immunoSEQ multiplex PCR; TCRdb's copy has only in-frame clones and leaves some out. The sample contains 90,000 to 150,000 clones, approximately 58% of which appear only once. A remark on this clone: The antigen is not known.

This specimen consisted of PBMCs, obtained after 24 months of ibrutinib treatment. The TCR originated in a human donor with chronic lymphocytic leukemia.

The CDR3 DNA is TGTGCCAGCAGCTTAGGGGGGCAGGGAAGGCAGTTCTTC. Translated, it gives CASSLGGQGRQFF. The chain links TRBV7-8 to TRBJ2-1, with D maybe TRBD1 (6 bases). Germline values: CDR1 SGHVS, CDR2 FQNEAQ. The CDR3 consists of 13 residues. Trimming cost V 1 base and J 12 bases, with 13 bases left between them.